Only one count was recorded for the clone carrying this T cell receptor beta chain. The CDR3 runs 16 residues. The junction had 8 bases not matched to a gene; V was cut back by 5 bases and J by 6 bases. Germline V CDR1 and CDR2: SGHVS, FQNEAQ. This sample is part of a study of blood T cell repertoires in COVID-19. Overall study context: Donors in the United States, Italy and Spain gave samples during acute or convalescent COVID-19. The analysed material was cDNA or gDNA that came from T cells, B-cell-depleted T cells, or PBMCs.

The assay was immunoSEQ multiplex PCR, and TCRdb's table has in-frame clones only and misses some. This sample yields 62,000 or so clones, of which over 75% are seen a single time; about 2.4% belongs to the top ten. The chain carries TRBV7-8 and TRBJ2-1, with 12 bases matching TRBD2. The clonotype originates from a human donor in a cohort sampled during active COVID-19. Source material: peripheral blood. CDR3 sequence: CASSVGTSGRPNEQFF. Here the CDR3 DNA reads TGTGCCAGCAGCGTCGGGACTAGCGGGCGACCCAATGAGCAGTTCTTC.